This T cell receptor (beta chain) was profiled in a study of identical twins. Study findings and constraints: Cross-sectional statistics, not tracking of the same donors, supported the conclusions. Reduced insertions were recorded for abundant cord blood beta clonotypes, with no such pattern in memory repertoires.

cDNA carried unique molecular identifiers, and a universal primer site was added by template switching. TCRdb called the 5' RACE reads again in MiXCR, with one record for every CDR3 protein. Of 260,000 or so distinct CDR3 sequences detected, approximately 7.9% appear once; the ten largest clones hold 5% to 6%. This clonotype appeared a few times. The antigen is unknown. This CDR3 is built from 20 residues. Germline V gene lookup returns CDR1 MDHEN and CDR2 SYDVKM. Germline trimming cut 4 bases from V and 7 bases from J; bases unmatched to any gene: 20. Another study also made use of these data, one on yellow fever vaccine responses in identical twins.

The clonotype comes from a woman aged 18-29 years in good health. Sequencing was carried out using CD8+ T cells sorted from blood. The chain combines TRBV28 with TRBJ2-1; 12 bases are shared with TRBD1. The CDR3 region is CASSYTTGTGGLTSGNEQFF. The DNA for the CDR3 is TGTGCCAGCAGTTACACTACCGGGACAGGGGGCCTCACCTCGGGGAATGAGCAGTTCTTC.